A single sample is the source of the 29 T cell receptor beta chains below, sequenced in a study of OX40 agonist ivuxolimab in advanced cancers. Assay used: immunoSEQ multiplex PCR; TCRdb lists only in-frame clones, some missing. This table holds tens of thousands of clones, about 80% found once. This sample comprised CD4+ or CD8+ T cells sorted from blood, obtained in a trial of the OX40 agonist ivuxolimab. Receptors originate from an adult with an advanced solid tumor such as melanoma, head and neck, liver or kidney cancer.

This chain links TRBV7-9 with TRBJ2-7, with TRBD1 matching over 9 bases. This CDR3 is 14 amino acids long. Germline CDR1 and CDR2: SEHNR and FQNEAQ (reference sequence). The junction had 5 bases not matched to a gene; V was cut back by 5 bases and J by 3 bases. CDR3 DNA: TGTGCCAGCAGCGAGGGACAGGGAGGCTACGAGCAGTACTTC. Its translation is CASSEGQGGYEQYF.

CDR3 protein: CASTPQRLGYTF. CDR3 nucleotide sequence: TGTGCCAGCACCCCGCAGAGGCTTGGCTACACCTTC. The chain has TRBV7-9 and TRBJ1-2; D remains unclear. Trimming shortened V by 7 bases and J by 7 bases, and 13 bases separated the two germline ends. This CDR3 contains 12 residues. Germline V gene data show CDR1 as SEHNR and CDR2 as FQNEAQ (reference sequence).

V is TRBV14 and J is TRBJ1-2; TRBD1 might be the D (5 bases). The CDR3 totals 13 residues. The V end was cut by 4 bases, the J end by 4 bases, with 10 bases between. CDR1 is SGHDN, CDR2 FVKESK, per germline. CDR3 amino acids: CASSPGTLYGYTF. In nucleotides, the CDR3 is TGTGCCAGCAGCCCTGGGACCCTCTATGGCTACACCTTC.

The V gene is TRBV9, the J gene TRBJ2-7; 7 bases are a match to TRBD1. Germline V CDR1 and CDR2: SGDLS, YYNGEE. This CDR3 is built from 14 residues. V lost 0 bases, J lost 0 bases, and 0 bases stayed unmatched. The CDR3 DNA is TGTGCCAGCAGCGTAGGGGACAGCTCCTACGAGCAGTACTTC. This gives the protein CASSVGDSSYEQYF.

This clone occurred once. A much larger clone lies a single base off, so this may be a read error. The chain carries TRBV7-8 and TRBJ2-1; 7 nucleotides match TRBD2. The junction had 10 bases not matched to a gene; V was cut back by 5 bases and J by 0 bases. Germline loops: CDR1 SGHVS, CDR2 FQNEAQ. There are 17 residues in the CDR3. This chain's CDR3 is CASSRGLVGGSYNEQFF. In DNA, the CDR3 is TGTGCCAGCAGCCGTGGACTAGTGGGAGGCTCCTACAATGAGCAGTTCTTC.

This clone occurred once. The CDR3 sequence: CASSLARRGRSYEQYF. The CDR3 DNA sequence: TGTGCCAGCAGCTTAGCGCGGCGGGGCCGCTCCTACGAGCAGTACTTC. V gene TRBV7-9 combines with J gene TRBJ2-7; D perhaps matches TRBD2 (6 bases). Looked up from germline, CDR1 is SEHNR and CDR2 is FQNEAQ (reference sequence). This CDR3 comprises 16 residues. The V end was cut by 0 bases, the J end by 0 bases, with 12 bases between.

The chain employs TRBV19 and TRBJ2-1; 7 bases match TRBD2. CDR3 size: 17 residues. The germline V gene encodes CDR1 LNHDA and CDR2 SQIVND (reference sequence). The V gene end was trimmed by 3 bases and the J gene end by 0 bases; junction bases not matched to a gene: 8. CDR3 residues: CASSIRGSSGSYNEQFF. Written as DNA, the CDR3 is TGTGCCAGTAGTATTAGGGGATCTAGCGGCTCCTACAATGAGCAGTTCTTC.

The chain recombines TRBV4-1 with TRBJ2-7, with TRBD2 matching over 12 bases. Germline assignment: CDR1 MGHRA and CDR2 YSYEKL. V shed 4 bases and J 6 bases; nucleotides not matched to a gene: 4. CDR3 length: 14 residues. The CDR3 nucleotides are TGCGCCAGCAGCCCCGGGACTAGCGGGTTCGAGCAGTACTTC. Its translation: CASSPGTSGFEQYF.

This clone was seen more than once but under ten times. The chain employs TRBV30 and TRBJ1-1; D not resolved. The CDR3 extends over 12 amino acids. The V gene lost 7 bases and the J gene lost 1 base, with 10 bases spanning the gap. Germline V gives CDR1 GTSNPN, CDR2 SVGIG (reference sequence). The CDR3 protein is CALDLKNTEAFF. CDR3 DNA sequence: TGTGCCTTGGATTTGAAGAACACTGAAGCTTTCTTT.

V is TRBV7-6 and J is TRBJ2-1; no reliable D call. The V end was cut by 5 bases, the J end by 4 bases, with 15 bases between. The CDR3 spans 15 residues. Germline values: CDR1 SGHVS, CDR2 FNYEAQ. The CDR3 here is CASSGPLGFYNEQFF. Written as DNA, the CDR3 is TGTGCCAGCAGCGGTCCTTTGGGTTTTTACAATGAGCAGTTCTTC.

In its sample, this clone is medium-sized. The rearrangement links TRBV19 to TRBJ1-1; unclear D gene. The CDR3 has 13 amino acids. Germline V gene data show CDR1 as LNHDA and CDR2 as SQIVND (reference sequence). Trimming pared 5 bases from V and 0 bases from J, leaving 7 bases between. The CDR3 spells CASSSTLNTEAFF. CDR3 DNA: TGTGCCAGTAGTTCGACCCTGAACACTGAAGCTTTCTTT. Variable domain in full (rest from reference TRBV19 and TRBJ1-1): DGGITQSPKYLFRKEGQNVTLSCEQNLNHDAMYWYRQDPGQGLRLIYYSQIVNDFQKGDIAEGYSVSREKKESFPLTVTSAQKNPTAFYLCASSSTLNTEAFFGQGTRLTVV.

The chain links TRBV11-3 to TRBJ2-7, with D perhaps matching TRBD2 (6 bases). There are 13 residues in the CDR3. The V gene lost 5 bases and the J gene lost 6 bases, with 14 bases spanning the gap. Germline loops: CDR1 SGHNT, CDR2 YENEEA. The CDR3: CASSLGAGGEQYF. The CDR3 DNA follows: TGTGCCAGCAGCCTAGGGGCCGGGGGCGAGCAGTACTTC.

The CDR3 sequence: CASSSGLWSTEAFF. CDR3 in DNA: TGTGCCAGCAGCTCGGGACTCTGGAGCACTGAAGCTTTCTTT. The rearrangement joins TRBV7-2 to TRBJ1-1; weak D call: TRBD1 (5 bases). The CDR3 covers 14 residues. CDR1 is SGHTA and CDR2 is FQGNSA in the germline V gene. Trimming cost V 4 bases and J 4 bases, with 13 bases left between them.

The chain links TRBV14 to TRBJ1-2; D gene uncertain. V dropped 0 bases and J dropped 4 bases, with 6 bases sitting between them. The CDR3 has 13 residues. Germline V gives CDR1 SGHDN, CDR2 FVKESK. DNA of the CDR3: TGTGCCAGCAGCCAAGATAGCGGCTATGGCTACACCTTC. This sequence encodes CASSQDSGYGYTF.

V gene TRBV5-4 combines with J gene TRBJ2-7; D gene uncertain. Trimming took off 0 bases at V and 0 bases at J, with 7 bases between the two ends. CDR1 is SGHNT and CDR2 is YYREEE in the germline V gene (reference sequence). This CDR3 has 14 amino acids. The CDR3 is CASSLALVSYEQYF. CDR3 nucleotide sequence: TGTGCCAGCAGCTTGGCATTGGTCTCCTACGAGCAGTACTTC. The full variable domain, completed using reference TRBV5-4 and TRBJ2-7, is ETGVTQSPTHLIKTRGQQVTLRCSSQSGHNTVSWYQQALGQGPQFIFQYYREEENGRGNFPPRFSGLQFPNYSSELNVNALELDDSALYLCASSLALVSYEQYFGPGTRLTVT.

This clone occurred a few times. Compared with germline, one end of the junction differs, possibly owing to a read error. The rearrangement joins TRBV11-2 to TRBJ2-7; no clear D. Germline V lookup: CDR1 SGHAT, CDR2 FQNNGV. The CDR3 totals 10 residues. This CDR3 reads CASSIQTKHF. DNA for the CDR3: TGTGCCAGCAGCATCCAGACAAAGCACTTC.

This chain uses TRBV29-1 with TRBJ2-4, with 13 bases aligning to TRBD2. The CDR3 totals 14 residues. Trimming at V came to 0 bases and at J to 11 bases, leaving 4 bases not matched to a gene. Germline V gene sequence: CDR1 SQVTM, CDR2 ANQGSEA. CDR3 in amino acids: CSVEDRLAGGLQYF. CDR3 bases: TGCAGCGTTGAAGATCGACTAGCGGGGGGTCTTCAGTACTTC.

The chain joins TRBV6-5 to TRBJ1-1; D is unclear. The V end lost 0 bases, the J end lost 7 bases, and 9 bases lay between the germline ends. Per the germline V gene, CDR1 is MNHEY and CDR2 is SVGAGI. The CDR3 runs 13 residues. In DNA form, the CDR3 reads TGTGCCAGCAGTTACTCGAGCCTGGGTGAAGCTTTCTTT. It is translated as CASSYSSLGEAFF.

This clone was recorded once. The V and J genes are TRBV6-1 and TRBJ2-7, with D hard to call. The CDR3 runs to 13 residues. Trimming left V 2 bases short and J 3 bases short, with 8 bases between. Germline V gene sequence: CDR1 MNHNS, CDR2 SASEGT. This chain's CDR3 is CASSELGYYEQYF. The CDR3 DNA is TGTGCCAGCAGTGAACTTGGGTACTACGAGCAGTACTTC.

V usage is TRBV28 and J usage is TRBJ2-7, with D uncertain. This CDR3 spans 15 amino acids. The germline V gene has CDR1 MDHEN and CDR2 SYDVKM. Trimming left V 6 bases short and J 4 bases short, with 19 bases between. The CDR3 DNA reads TGTGCCAGCAGCAACCCAAGGGTCCCACTTTACGAGCAGTACTTC. This encodes CASSNPRVPLYEQYF.

The chain recombines TRBV30 with TRBJ2-7, with D perhaps TRBD2 (6 bases). Trimming removed 0 bases from V and 2 bases from J, with 11 bases in between. The germline CDR1 and CDR2 sequences are GTSNPN and SVGIG (reference sequence). The CDR3 spans 14 residues. The CDR3 nucleotides read TGTGCCTGGAGTGTTGGGGGGAATCCCTACGAGCAGTACTTC. Protein product: CAWSVGGNPYEQYF. Full variable domain (rest looked up from reference TRBV30 and TRBJ2-7): SQTIHQWPATLVQPVGSPLSLECTVEGTSNPNLYWYRQAAGRGLQLLFYSVGIGQISSEVPQNLSASRPQDRQFILSSKKLLLSDSGFYLCAWSVGGNPYEQYFGPGTRLTVT.

This chain links TRBV25-1 with TRBJ2-5; D ambiguous. This CDR3 is built from 14 residues. The ends were cut back, 5 bases at V and 2 bases at J, with 12 bases in the middle. Germline values: CDR1 MGHDK, CDR2 SYGVNS. CDR3 loop: CASSPPDQQETQYF. In DNA form, the CDR3 reads TGTGCCAGCAGTCCTCCGGACCAACAAGAGACCCAGTACTTC.

The V and J genes are TRBV5-6 and TRBJ2-7; D is unresolved. V was cut by 2 bases and J by 5 bases, with 11 bases left in between. The CDR3 totals 13 residues. Germline V gives CDR1 SGHDT, CDR2 YYEEEE. In DNA form, the CDR3 reads TGTGCCAGCAGCTTCCCCCGGGCGGACGAGCAGTACTTC. Translated: CASSFPRADEQYF.

This chain links TRBV4-3 with TRBJ2-7; D is undetermined. With 0 bases removed from V and 6 bases from J, the gap between germline ends came to 12 bases. This CDR3 comprises 14 residues. Germline V gene lookup returns CDR1 LGHNA and CDR2 YSLEER. CDR3 in amino acids: CASSQDRMGGEQYF. In DNA form, the CDR3 reads TGCGCCAGCAGCCAAGACCGAATGGGTGGCGAGCAGTACTTC.

In this sample, this clone turned up once. This chain uses TRBV13 with TRBJ2-5, with 7 bases lining up with TRBD2. The germline V gene encodes CDR1 PRHDT and CDR2 FYEKMQ (reference sequence). The CDR3 runs to 16 residues. The J segment lost 2 bases and the V segment lost 5 bases, leaving 11 bases of the junction unmatched. Written as DNA, the CDR3 is TGTGCCAGCAGCACTGACTCTACTAGCGAACAAGAGACCCAGTACTTC. It specifies CASSTDSTSEQETQYF.

The chain is built from TRBV28 and TRBJ2-1; 9 positions agree with TRBD1. The CDR3 has 15 residues. Unmatched junction bases numbered 4, after V lost 6 bases and J lost 1 base. The V gene's germline CDR1 is MDHEN and CDR2 SYDVKM. The CDR3 spells CASRVTGGSYNEQFF. As DNA, the CDR3 is TGTGCCAGCAGGGTGACAGGGGGGTCCTACAATGAGCAGTTCTTC.

The gene calls are TRBV19 and TRBJ2-7; no firm D call. Germline CDR1 reads LNHDA; CDR2 reads SQIVND (reference sequence). This CDR3 comprises 11 residues. Trimming pared 4 bases from V and 12 bases from J, leaving 13 bases between. The CDR3 bases are TGTGCCAGTAGTACCGGGCCCCAGCTGTACTTC. Translation gives CASSTGPQLYF.

The J gene is TRBJ2-1, the V gene TRBV7-3; perhaps TRBD2 as D (6 bases). Trimming removed 5 bases at V and 9 bases at J, with 14 bases between. Germline CDR1 and CDR2: SGHTA and FQGTGA. The CDR3 runs 13 residues. The CDR3 sequence: CASSPSSASEQFF. DNA for the CDR3: TGTGCCAGCAGCCCCTCTAGCGCAAGTGAGCAGTTCTTC. The whole variable domain, remainder taken from reference TRBV7-3 and TRBJ2-1, is GAGVSQTPSNKVTEKGKYVELRCDPISGHTALYWYRQSLGQGPEFLIYFQGTGAADDSGLPNDRFFAVRPEGSVSTLKIQRTERGDSAVYLCASSPSSASEQFFGPGTRLTVL.

V usage is TRBV9 and J usage is TRBJ1-1; D remains unclear. V lost 0 bases and J lost 1, with 7 bases in between. The CDR3 has 14 residues. Germline values: CDR1 SGDLS, CDR2 YYNGEE. In DNA, the CDR3 is TGTGCCAGCAGCGTAGGGCTGGGGAACACTGAAGCTTTCTTT. Its protein is CASSVGLGNTEAFF.